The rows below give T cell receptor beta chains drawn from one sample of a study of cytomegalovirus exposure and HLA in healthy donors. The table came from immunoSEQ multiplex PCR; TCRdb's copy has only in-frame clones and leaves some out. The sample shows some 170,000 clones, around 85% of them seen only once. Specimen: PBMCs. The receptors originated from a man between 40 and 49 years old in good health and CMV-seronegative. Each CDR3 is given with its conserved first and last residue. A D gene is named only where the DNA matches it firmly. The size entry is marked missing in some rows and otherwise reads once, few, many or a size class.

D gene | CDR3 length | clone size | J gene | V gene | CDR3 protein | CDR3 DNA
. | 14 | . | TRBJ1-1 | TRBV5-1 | CASSLGHPNTEAFF | TGCGCCAGCAGCTTGGGACACCCAAACACTGAAGCTTTCTTT
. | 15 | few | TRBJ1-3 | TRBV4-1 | CASSQSFSEFYTIYF | TGCGCCAGCAGCCAGAGTTTCTCTGAGTTCTACACCATATATTTT
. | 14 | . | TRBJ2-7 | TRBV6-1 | CASGWTGQNYEQYF | TGTGCCAGCGGGTGGACGGGACAAAACTACGAGCAGTACTTC
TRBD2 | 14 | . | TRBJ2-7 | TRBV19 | CASSLGGAGYEQYF | TGTGCCAGTAGTTTGGGGGGAGCGGGATACGAGCAGTACTTC
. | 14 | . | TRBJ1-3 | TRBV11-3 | CASSLKGERNTIYF | TGTGCCAGCAGCCTCAAAGGAGAGCGAAACACCATATATTTT
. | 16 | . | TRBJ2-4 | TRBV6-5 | CASSSGRQGAKNIQYF | TGTGCCAGCAGTTCCGGGCGTCAGGGGGCCAAAAACATTCAGTACTTC
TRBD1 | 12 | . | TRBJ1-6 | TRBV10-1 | CAIRTGRAPLHF | TGCGCCATCCGGACAGGGAGAGCACCCCTCCACTTT
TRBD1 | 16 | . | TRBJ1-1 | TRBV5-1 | CASRLTGQAMNTEAFF | TGCGCCAGCAGACTTACGGGACAGGCTATGAACACTGAAGCTTTCTTT
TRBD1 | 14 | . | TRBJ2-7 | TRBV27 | CASSWTGLSYEQYF | TGTGCCAGCAGTTGGACAGGGCTATCCTACGAGCAGTACTTC
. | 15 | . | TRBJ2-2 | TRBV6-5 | CASSYQLTGSGELFF | TGTGCCAGCAGTTACCAGTTAACAGGATCCGGGGAGCTGTTTTTT
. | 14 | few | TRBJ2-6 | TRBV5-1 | CASSLGQWANVLTF | TGCGCCAGCAGCTTGGGACAGTGGGCCAACGTCCTGACTTTC
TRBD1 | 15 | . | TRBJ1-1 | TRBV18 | CASSPNRKGATEAFF | TGTGCCAGCTCACCAAATCGAAAGGGGGCGACTGAAGCTTTCTTT
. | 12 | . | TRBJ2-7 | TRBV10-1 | CASGDTSYEQYF | TGCGCCAGCGGGGACACTTCCTACGAGCAGTACTTC
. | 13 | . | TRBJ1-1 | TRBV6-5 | CASSWRVGTEAFF | TGTGCCAGCAGTTGGCGGGTAGGCACTGAAGCTTTCTTT
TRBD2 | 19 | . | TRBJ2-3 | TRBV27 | CASSPGERGGLGRTDTQYF | TGTGCCAGCAGCCCGGGAGAGCGGGGGGGCCTGGGTAGGACAGATACGCAGTATTTT
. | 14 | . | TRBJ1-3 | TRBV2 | CATTPWGPGNTIYF | TGTGCCACCACCCCCTGGGGGCCTGGAAACACCATATATTTT
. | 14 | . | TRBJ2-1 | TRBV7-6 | CASTLTGGDNEQFF | TGTGCCAGCACCCTTACCGGCGGGGACAATGAGCAGTTCTTC
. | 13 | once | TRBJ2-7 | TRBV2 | CASELISSYEQYF | TGTGCCAGCGAACTTATTAGCTCCTACGAGCAGTACTTC
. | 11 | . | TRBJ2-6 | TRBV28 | CASTEGNVLTF | TGTGCCAGCACTGAGGGCAACGTCCTGACTTTC
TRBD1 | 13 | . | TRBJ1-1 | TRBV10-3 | CAISGTGDTEAFF | TGTGCCATCAGTGGGACAGGGGACACTGAAGCTTTCTTT
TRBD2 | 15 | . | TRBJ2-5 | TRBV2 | CASSLLAGGQETQYF | TGTGCCAGCAGTCTTCTAGCGGGGGGGCAAGAGACCCAGTACTTC
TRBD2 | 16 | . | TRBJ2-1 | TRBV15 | CATSGRTSGVYNEQFF | TGTGCCACCAGCGGAAGGACTAGCGGGGTTTACAATGAGCAGTTCTTC
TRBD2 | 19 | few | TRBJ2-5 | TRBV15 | CATSRRGLAGGRYQETQYF | TGTGCCACCAGCAGGAGGGGGCTAGCGGGGGGCCGGTACCAAGAGACCCAGTACTTC
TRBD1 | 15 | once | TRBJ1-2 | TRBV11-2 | CASSPPTGANYGYTF | TGTGCCAGCAGTCCTCCGACAGGGGCTAACTATGGCTACACCTTC
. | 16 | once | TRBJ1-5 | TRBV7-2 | CASSPNGGEIGQPQHF | TGTGCCAGCAGCCCAAATGGGGGGGAGATAGGTCAGCCCCAGCATTTT
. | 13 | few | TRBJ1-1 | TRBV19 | CASSGHTNTEAFF | TGTGCCAGTTCGGGACACACGAACACTGAAGCTTTCTTT
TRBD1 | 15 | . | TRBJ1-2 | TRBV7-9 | CASSLEGFSDRDYTF | TGTGCCAGCAGCTTAGAGGGTTTTAGTGACAGGGACTACACCTTC
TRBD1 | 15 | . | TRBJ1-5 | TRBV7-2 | CASSSAGTGSQPQHF | TGTGCCAGCAGTAGTGCCGGGACAGGGAGTCAGCCCCAGCATTTT
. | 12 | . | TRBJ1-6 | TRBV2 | CASSDDNSPLHF | TGTGCCAGCAGTGACGATAATTCACCCCTCCACTTT
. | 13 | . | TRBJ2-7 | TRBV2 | CASTRNNYYEQYF | TGTGCCAGCACTCGGAATAACTACTACGAGCAGTACTTC
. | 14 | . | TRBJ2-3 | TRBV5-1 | CASSTAAGTDTQYF | TGCGCCAGCAGCACTGCCGCGGGCACAGATACGCAGTATTTT
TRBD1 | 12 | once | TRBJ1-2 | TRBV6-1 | CATNQGGDGYTF | TGTGCTACCAACCAGGGGGGCGACGGCTACACCTTC
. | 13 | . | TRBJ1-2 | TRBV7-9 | CASSRLPGYGYTF | TGTGCCAGCAGCCGACTCCCAGGGTACGGCTACACCTTC
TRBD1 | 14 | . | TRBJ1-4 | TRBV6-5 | CASRWTGAGEKLFF | TGTGCCAGCAGGTGGACAGGGGCGGGTGAAAAACTGTTTTTT
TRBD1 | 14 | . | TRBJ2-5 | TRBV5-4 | CASSTDRGQETQYF | TGTGCCAGCAGCACCGACAGGGGGCAGGAGACCCAGTACTTC
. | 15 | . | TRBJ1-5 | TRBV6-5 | CASSYSDSRNQPQHF | TGTGCCAGCAGTTACTCGGACAGTCGAAATCAGCCCCAGCATTTT
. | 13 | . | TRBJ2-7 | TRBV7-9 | CASSLSFIHEQYF | TGTGCCAGCAGCTTAAGCTTTATCCACGAGCAGTACTTC
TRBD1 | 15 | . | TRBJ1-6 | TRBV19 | CASSTGTALGSPLHF | TGTGCCAGTAGTACCGGGACAGCCCTGGGTTCACCCCTCCACTTT
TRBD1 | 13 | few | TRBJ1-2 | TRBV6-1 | CASGGQGGYGYTF | TGTGCCAGCGGCGGACAGGGCGGATATGGCTACACCTTC
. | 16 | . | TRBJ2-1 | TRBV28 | CASSPIPETANNEQFF | TGTGCCAGCAGTCCCATCCCCGAGACAGCCAACAATGAGCAGTTCTTC
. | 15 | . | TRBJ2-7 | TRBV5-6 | CASSFAAVSSYEQYF | TGTGCCAGCAGCTTTGCGGCAGTTAGCTCCTACGAGCAGTACTTC
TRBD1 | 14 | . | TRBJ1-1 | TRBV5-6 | CASSGSGQGTEAFF | TGTGCCAGCAGCGGATCGGGACAGGGGACTGAAGCTTTCTTT
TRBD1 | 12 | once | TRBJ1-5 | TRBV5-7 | CASSSQGPPQHF | TGTGCCAGCAGCTCACAGGGGCCGCCCCAGCATTTT
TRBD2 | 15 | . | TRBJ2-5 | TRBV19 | CASSTTSGGGETQYF | TGTGCCAGTAGTACGACTAGCGGGGGAGGTGAGACCCAGTACTTC
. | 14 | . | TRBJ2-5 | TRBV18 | CASSPGGAGATQYF | TGTGCCAGCTCACCCGGCGGGGCGGGGGCGACCCAGTACTTC
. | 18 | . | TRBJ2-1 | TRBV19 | CASSIWALAGSSYNEQFF | TGTGCCAGTAGTATTTGGGCGCTTGCGGGGAGCTCCTACAATGAGCAGTTCTTC
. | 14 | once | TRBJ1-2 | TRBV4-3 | CASSHAGGSDGYTF | TGCGCCAGCAGCCATGCAGGAGGCAGCGATGGCTACACCTTC
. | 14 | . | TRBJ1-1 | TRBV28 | CASSLQGRSTEAFF | TGTGCCAGCAGTTTGCAGGGTAGGAGCACTGAAGCTTTCTTT
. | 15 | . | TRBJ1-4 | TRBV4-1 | CASSPIGGEVEKLFF | TGCGCCAGCAGCCCAATTGGGGGGGAGGTTGAAAAACTGTTTTTT